Described below is a single T cell receptor beta chain sequence and its context. Those who participated ranged in age from about 18 to 95 years and resided in some 24 US areas. Recovered Cohort 3 donors showed two negative PCRs, clearance, or symptom resolution. Germline CDR1 SQVTM, CDR2 ANQGSEA. CDR3 length: 13 residues. V lost 5 bases, J lost 7 bases, and 4 bases stayed unmatched. Repertoires were generated with immunoSEQ multiplex PCR, while TCRdb's copy carries only in-frame clones and drops some. The sample carries more than 150,000 clones, 75% to 85% recorded once. These data are taken from a study of blood T cell repertoires in COVID-19. Turning to the study itself: Collection of acute and convalescent COVID-19 samples took place in the United States, Italy and Spain. PBMCs, B-cell-depleted T cells, or T cells were the source of the cDNA or gDNA that made up the material.

The source material was PBMCs or T cells enriched from blood (not recorded which). The chain uses TRBV29-1 and TRBJ2-2, with 10 bases that match TRBD1. The receptor's source is a man aged 35 to 55 who had recovered from COVID-19. The chain's CDR3 is CSVMTGGLGELFF. The CDR3 DNA reads TGCAGCGTTATGACAGGGGGCCTCGGGGAGCTGTTTTTT.